The 13 T cell receptor beta chains below come from one sample, sequenced in a study of blood T cell repertoires in COVID-19 (dated by TCRdb to between 2020 and 2021). Libraries were built with the immunoSEQ multiplex PCR assay. TCRdb obtained this table from immuneACCESS and retained in-frame rearrangements with V and J assigned. These tables miss some clones; where compared with another copy, unresolved V genes account for less than half of the shortfall, and the remainder is unexplained. This sample lists about 130,000 clones; around 89% were detected once. The ten largest clones represent 2.5% to 3% of the sample. The sample taken for sequencing was peripheral blood. These receptors were obtained from a man in his 60s with active or convalescent COVID-19.

DNA of the CDR3: TGCGCCAGCAGCCAAGATCGTAGATCACAAGAGACCCAGTACTTC. It translates to CASSQDRRSQETQYF. The rearrangement links TRBV4-1 to TRBJ2-5; D ambiguous. Trimming pared 0 bases from V and 2 bases from J, leaving 10 bases between. The germline CDR1 and CDR2 sequences are MGHRA and YSYEKL. The CDR3 is 15 residues long.

The chain employs TRBV5-4 and TRBJ2-5, with TRBD1 identical over 8 bases. Germline assignment: CDR1 SGHNT and CDR2 YYREEE (reference sequence). CDR3 length: 14 residues. The junction had 5 bases not matched to a gene; V was cut back by 6 bases and J by 1 base. CDR3 sequence reads: CASTIGQGQETQYF. CDR3 sequence (DNA): TGTGCCAGCACCATCGGACAGGGCCAAGAGACCCAGTACTTC.

This clone has a single count. V is TRBV4-1 and J is TRBJ2-3; 8 bases line up with TRBD2. Trimming took 0 bases from V and 4 from J; bases not matched to a gene: 9. Germline V CDR1 and CDR2: MGHRA, YSYEKL. The CDR3 has 17 amino acids. The CDR3 reads CASSQDWGGGIPDTQYF. CDR3 DNA sequence: TGCGCCAGCAGCCAAGATTGGGGCGGGGGGATCCCAGATACGCAGTATTTT.

The gene calls are TRBV5-4 and TRBJ2-2; the D gene is possibly TRBD1 (5 bases). The CDR3 is 16 amino acids. V lost 4 bases and J 0 bases, leaving 13 bases between the germline ends. Looked up from germline, CDR1 is SGHNT and CDR2 is YYREEE (reference sequence). The DNA of the CDR3 is TGTGCCAGCAGCCCCCCCAGGGCTTCGAACACCGGGGAGCTGTTTTTT. This gives the protein CASSPPRASNTGELFF. The complete variable domain, with remaining parts taken from reference TRBV5-4 and TRBJ2-2, reads ETGVTQSPTHLIKTRGQQVTLRCSSQSGHNTVSWYQQALGQGPQFIFQYYREEENGRGNFPPRFSGLQFPNYSSELNVNALELDDSALYLCASSPPRASNTGELFFGEGSRLTVL.

This rearrangement joins TRBV4-2 to TRBJ2-1; D is undetermined. Per the germline V gene, CDR1 is LGHNA and CDR2 is YNFKEQ. Trimming pared 0 bases from V and 10 bases from J, leaving 10 bases between. CDR3 length equals 13 residues. CDR3 nucleotide sequence: TGTGCCAGCAGCCAAGATACCGGGTGGGAGCAGTTCTTC. Translating gives CASSQDTGWEQFF.

The chain uses TRBV19 and TRBJ1-5; D perhaps matches TRBD1 (5 bases). Trimming removed 5 bases at V and 1 base at J, with 18 bases between. The germline V gene has CDR1 LNHDA and CDR2 SQIVND (reference sequence). The CDR3 spans 17 residues. CDR3 bases: TGTGCCAGTAGTTTGCGAACCGGGACTTGGAGCAATCAGCCCCAGCATTTT. It encodes CASSLRTGTWSNQPQHF.

The sample holds one count of this clone. V and J are TRBV7-7 and TRBJ1-2; 7 bases match TRBD1. CDR1 SSHAT and CDR2 FNYEAQ come from the germline V gene (reference sequence). The length of the CDR3 is 14 residues. Written as DNA, the CDR3 is TGTGCTCGCCAAACCGGGACAGCTATCTATGGCTACACCTTC. This gives the protein CARQTGTAIYGYTF.

This clone was counted once. The chain employs TRBV30 and TRBJ2-1, with D possibly matching TRBD2 (6 bases). Per the germline V gene, CDR1 is GTSNPN and CDR2 is SVGIG (reference sequence). Trimming shortened V by 2 bases and J by 6 bases, and 11 bases separated the two germline ends. CDR3 size: 13 residues. CDR3 residues: CAWSLQAGNEQFF. Here the CDR3 DNA reads TGTGCCTGGAGTCTTCAAGCGGGCAATGAGCAGTTCTTC.

The chain links TRBV9 to TRBJ2-3; TRBD2 might be the D (6 bases). The germline gives CDR1 SGDLS, CDR2 YYNGEE. This CDR3 region has 12 residues. Between the trimmed V and J ends, which lost 7 bases and 6 bases, there was a span of 12 bases. CDR3 bases: TGTGCCAGCTCGGGGGTGATTGATACGCAGTATTTT. As protein: CASSGVIDTQYF.

The J gene is TRBJ2-2, the V gene TRBV6-5, with 7 bases fitting TRBD1. V dropped 6 bases and J dropped 6; count of bases not matched to a gene: 4. The CDR3 is 13 amino acids. Germline values: CDR1 MNHEY, CDR2 SVGAGI. Here the CDR3 DNA reads TGTGCCAGCAGAGGAAGGGGGCCCGGGGAGCTGTTTTTT. Residues: CASRGRGPGELFF.

The CDR3 protein is CASGPGIAGEETQYF. The DNA for the CDR3 is TGTGCTAGTGGTCCAGGGATAGCGGGAGAAGAGACCCAGTACTTC. V usage is TRBV12-5 and J usage is TRBJ2-5; 9 bases are a match to TRBD2. Per the germline V gene, CDR1 is LGHNT and CDR2 is FRNRAP. The CDR3 is 15 residues long. The trim removed 5 bases at V and 3 bases at J, leaving 7 bases unmatched.

The chain links TRBV19 to TRBJ2-3; a weak D match, TRBD2 (6 bases). Germline loops: CDR1 LNHDA, CDR2 SQIVND (reference sequence). The CDR3 length is 15 residues. Trimming took off 10 bases at V and 2 bases at J, with 19 bases between the two ends. DNA for the CDR3: TGTGCCACGAGTAAGGAGGGGACTTCCACAGATACGCAGTATTTT. Translated: CATSKEGTSTDTQYF.

The J gene is TRBJ2-1, the V gene TRBV4-1; weak D call: TRBD1 (6 bases). Looked up from germline, CDR1 is MGHRA and CDR2 is YSYEKL. Trimming took 0 bases from V and 1 from J, leaving 10 bases between them. This CDR3 has 16 amino acids. This chain's CDR3 is CASSQDPQGSYNEQFF. CDR3 in DNA: TGCGCCAGCAGCCAAGATCCTCAGGGGTCCTACAATGAGCAGTTCTTC.